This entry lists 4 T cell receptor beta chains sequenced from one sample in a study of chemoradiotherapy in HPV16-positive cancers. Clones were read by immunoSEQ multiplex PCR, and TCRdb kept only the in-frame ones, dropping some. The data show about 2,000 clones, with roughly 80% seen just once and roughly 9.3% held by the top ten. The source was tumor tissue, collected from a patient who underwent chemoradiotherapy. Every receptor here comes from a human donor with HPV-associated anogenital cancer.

CDR3 bases: TGTGCCAGCATGAGACTAATGGCTTTCTTT. Amino acid sequence: CASMRLMAFF. The rearrangement uses TRBV2 and TRBJ1-1; D ambiguous. CDR1 and CDR2 (germline): SNHLY, FYNNEI. CDR3 length equals 10 residues. V dropped 7 bases and J dropped 11 bases, with 11 bases sitting between them.

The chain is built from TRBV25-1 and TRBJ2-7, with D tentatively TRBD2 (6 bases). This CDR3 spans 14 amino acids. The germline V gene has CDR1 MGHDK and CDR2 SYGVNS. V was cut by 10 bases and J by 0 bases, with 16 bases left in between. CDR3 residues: CATRGSLSSYEQYF. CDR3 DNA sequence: TGTGCCACCCGGGGGAGCCTAAGCTCCTACGAGCAGTACTTC.

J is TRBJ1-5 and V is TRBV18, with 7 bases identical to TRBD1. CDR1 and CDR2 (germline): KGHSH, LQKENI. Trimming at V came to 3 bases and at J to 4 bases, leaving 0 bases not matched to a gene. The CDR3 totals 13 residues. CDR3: CASSPDRNQPQHF. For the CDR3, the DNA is TGTGCCAGCTCACCGGACAGGAATCAGCCCCAGCATTTT.

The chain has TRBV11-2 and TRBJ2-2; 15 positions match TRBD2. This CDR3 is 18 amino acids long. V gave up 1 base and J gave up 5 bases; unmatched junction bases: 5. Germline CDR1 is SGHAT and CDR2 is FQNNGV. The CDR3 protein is CASSLVYGLAGGTGELFF. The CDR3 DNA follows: TGTGCCAGCAGCTTAGTTTACGGACTAGCGGGAGGGACCGGGGAGCTGTTTTTT.